This T cell receptor (beta chain) emerged from a study of human T cells and chemical hapten exposure. Time point denoted: pre-sensitization, week 0. Treatment in this sample: therapeutic diphenylcyclopropenone sensitization with weekly scalp DPC. The donor pool consisted of alopecia patients aged 18 to 70 years, considered suitable for DPC. Sequencing started from total RNA isolated from unfractionated whole blood. TCRdb reprocessed the RACE reads via MiXCR and lists one record per CDR3 protein. This table has under 300,000 distinct CDR3 sequences, approximately 8.4% appearing once. There are 14 residues in the CDR3. Looked up from germline, CDR1 is SQVTM and CDR2 is ANQGSEA. Trimming took 6 bases from V and 0 from J, leaving 15 bases between them.

This receptor was taken from a woman aged 40 to 55 with alopecia areata. Some clones in this sample may be carry-over from other donors' samples. This chain joins TRBV29-1 and TRBJ2-7, with D perhaps TRBD1 or TRBD2 (5 bases each). The sample here was whole blood, taken in connection with sensitization to the hapten diphenylcyclopropenone (DPC). CDR3 in amino acids: CSVAGTSSSYEQYF. DNA for the CDR3: TGCAGCGTGGCCGGGACGTCCTCCTCCTACGAGCAGTACTTC.